The rows below give T cell receptor beta chains drawn from one sample of a study of beta chain features in type 1 diabetes. Assay used: immunoSEQ multiplex PCR; TCRdb lists only in-frame clones, some missing. The sample has hundreds of thousands of clones; over 11% are singletons. Source material: naive CD4+ T cells from blood. Every receptor here comes from a man younger than 45 with type 1 diabetes. CDR3s include the opening cysteine and the closing phenylalanine or tryptophan. The D gene is left open where the match is weak. Size is stated for part of the rows, as once, few or many counts, or as a class when the clone is expanded.

TRBD1	few	TRBJ2-5	TRBV6-5	TGTGCCAGCAGTAGAACAGGGGCCCTGGGAGAGACCCAGTACTTC	CASSRTGALGETQYF
-	-	TRBJ2-1	TRBV5-4	TGTGCCAGCAGCTTCGGTGGCGGGTCCTCCTACAATGAGCAGTTCTTC	CASSFGGGSSYNEQFF
TRBD1	-	TRBJ2-5	TRBV18	TGTGCCAGCTCACCGACCCAGGGGGCCGGGGAGACCCAGTACTTC	CASSPTQGAGETQYF
-	-	TRBJ1-4	TRBV2	TGTGCCAGCATGCCGGGGATAACTAATGAAAAACTGTTTTTT	CASMPGITNEKLFF
-	-	TRBJ1-4	TRBV25-1	TGTGCCAGCGGAAAGGACAGCCTTAATGAAAAACTGTTTTTT	CASGKDSLNEKLFF
-	-	TRBJ2-5	TRBV18	TGTGCCAGCTCACCCTTATCCGGTGGAGAGACCCAGTACTTC	CASSPLSGGETQYF
-	-	TRBJ2-1	TRBV11-1	TGTGCCAGCAGCTTAAGGACTACCTATCTTGCGGGTGAGCAGTTCTTC	CASSLRTTYLAGEQFF
-	few	TRBJ1-5	TRBV6-1	TGTGCCAGCAGTGGGAGGGGAGGGTTGAATCAGCCCCAGCATTTT	CASSGRGGLNQPQHF
-	few	TRBJ2-7	TRBV27	TGTGCCAGCAGTCGAAGCGGACCTGCCTACGAGCAGTACTTC	CASSRSGPAYEQYF
-	-	TRBJ1-1	TRBV29-1	TGCAGCGTTTCCACACAGGAGAACACTGAAGCTTTCTTT	CSVSTQENTEAFF
TRBD1	few	TRBJ1-4	TRBV4-3	TGCGCCAGCAGCCAAGGGGAGGGACAGGGTAATGAAAAACTGTTTTTT	CASSQGEGQGNEKLFF
TRBD1	-	TRBJ2-7	TRBV27	TGTGCCAGCAGTTTATCCGGGACAGCCTACGAGCAGTACTTC	CASSLSGTAYEQYF
-	few	TRBJ1-1	TRBV7-2	TGTGCCAGCAGTCTGACAGGGAACACTGAAGCTTTCTTT	CASSLTGNTEAFF
-	-	TRBJ1-1	TRBV29-1	TGCAGCGTTGAAGGCGCCGCTGAAGCTTTCTTT	CSVEGAAEAFF
TRBD2	few	TRBJ2-1	TRBV7-2	TGTGCCAGCACCCCTCCGGGACTAGCGGGATGGGGGGCAGGCAATGAGCAGTTCTTC	CASTPPGLAGWGAGNEQFF
TRBD1	-	TRBJ1-4	TRBV18	TGTGCCAGCTCCCCGGGACAGGGAACAACTAATGAAAAACTGTTTTTT	CASSPGQGTTNEKLFF
-	-	TRBJ2-7	TRBV27	TGTGCCAGCAGTTTATTTCGAAGGAGGGACTACGAGCAGTACTTC	CASSLFRRRDYEQYF
-	-	TRBJ1-1	TRBV19	TGTGCCAGTAGATTCTTAGTCGGGAACACTGAAGCTTTCTTT	CASRFLVGNTEAFF
-	-	TRBJ1-5	TRBV7-2	TGTGCCAGCAGCTTAAGTGGGAGAGCCCAGCATTTT	CASSLSGRAQHF
TRBD1	-	TRBJ2-1	TRBV29-1	TGCAGAACCGGGACAGGGGACAATGAGCAGTTCTTC	CRTGTGDNEQFF
-	few	TRBJ2-7	TRBV7-8	TGTGCCAGCAGCTTAAACGGAGAACAATACGAGCAGTACTTC	CASSLNGEQYEQYF
-	-	TRBJ2-5	TRBV7-9	TGTGCCAGCAGTCGAGGTGATGCAGGGGTTGGGCAAGAGACCCAGTACTTC	CASSRGDAGVGQETQYF
TRBD1	few	TRBJ1-5	TRBV19	TGTGCCAGTAGAGAATCAGGGGGCGAACAGCCCCAGCATTTT	CASRESGGEQPQHF
-	few	TRBJ1-2	TRBV30	TGTGCCTGGAGTGAGGGAGAGGTCTATGGCTACACCTTC	CAWSEGEVYGYTF
TRBD2	-	TRBJ2-7	TRBV2	TGTGCCAGCACGGGCACTAGCGGGTACGAGCAGTACTTC	CASTGTSGYEQYF
-	few	TRBJ2-3	TRBV15	TGTGCCACCAGCAGAGGAGGGATTAGCACAGATACGCAGTATTTT	CATSRGGISTDTQYF
-	-	TRBJ2-2	TRBV4-2	TGTGCCAGCAGCCCCGTGGGGCAGGGTATGACCGGGGAGCTGTTTTTT	CASSPVGQGMTGELFF
TRBD2	-	TRBJ2-5	TRBV6-1	TGTGCCAGCATACTCGGGGGGTACCAAGAGACCCAGTACTTC	CASILGGYQETQYF
-	few	TRBJ1-1	TRBV29-1	TGCAGCGCTCCCCTGACTAGAGGGACTGAAGCTTTCTTT	CSAPLTRGTEAFF
-	few	TRBJ2-7	TRBV11-1	TGTGCCAGCAGCTTAGGAGGAAGGGGCTACGAGCAGTACTTC	CASSLGGRGYEQYF
TRBD1	few	TRBJ1-5	TRBV28	TGTGCCAGCAGTCCGGGACAGGGAATGTATAGCAATCAGCCCCAGCATTTT	CASSPGQGMYSNQPQHF
-	few	TRBJ1-5	TRBV30	TGTGCCTGGAGTGGCCCCAACAGTCCTAGCAATCAGCCCCAGCATTTT	CAWSGPNSPSNQPQHF
TRBD1	-	TRBJ1-4	TRBV11-2	TGTGCCAGCAGCCAAGACAGGGGACGAGAAAAACTGTTTTTT	CASSQDRGREKLFF
-	few	TRBJ2-6	TRBV28	TGTGCCAGCAGTTTGCAGTCTGGGGCCAACGTCCTGACTTTC	CASSLQSGANVLTF
-	-	TRBJ2-5	TRBV27	TGTGCCAGCAGTTTTTGGGGCGACCTGGAGACCCAGTACTTC	CASSFWGDLETQYF
TRBD1	-	TRBJ1-1	TRBV27	TGTGCCAGCAGTTTATCGGTATCGACAGGGGTGAGCACTGAAGCTTTCTTT	CASSLSVSTGVSTEAFF
-	-	TRBJ2-3	TRBV11-3	TGTGCCAGCAGCCTAGGTCGTTGGGGAGGAGTAGATACGCAGTATTTT	CASSLGRWGGVDTQYF
TRBD1	once	TRBJ2-6	TRBV5-1	TGCGCCAGCAGCTTGAGAGGTATGCTGGTGACAGGGGGAATCTCTGGGGCCAACGTCCTGACTTTC	CASSLRGMLVTGGISGANVLTF
-	few	TRBJ2-6	TRBV28	TGTGCCACCTTAGGGGGAGAGAACTGGGCCAACGTCCTGACTTTC	CATLGGENWANVLTF
-	few	TRBJ2-3	TRBV11-2	TGTGCCAGCAGCTTAGATCCCTCCAGGGCAGATACGCAGTATTTT	CASSLDPSRADTQYF
TRBD2	-	TRBJ2-5	TRBV11-2	TGTGCCAGCAGCGCAGCACCGACTAGCGGGGACGCTGCCCAGTACTTC	CASSAAPTSGDAAQYF
TRBD2	-	TRBJ2-5	TRBV7-9	TGTGCCAGCAGCTTAGGGACTAGCGGGGGCCAAGAGACCCAGTACTTC	CASSLGTSGGQETQYF
-	-	TRBJ2-7	TRBV6-4	TGTGCCAGCAGCCGACAGGCGGGGGCCTACGAGCAGTACTTC	CASSRQAGAYEQYF
TRBD2	-	TRBJ2-1	TRBV28	TGTGCCAGCAGTCTCAGAATCGGGGGGAATGAGCAGTTCTTC	CASSLRIGGNEQFF
-	-	TRBJ1-1	TRBV28	TGTGCCAGCAGTTCCTCCGGGACTGGGAACACTGAAGCTTTCTTT	CASSSSGTGNTEAFF
-	-	TRBJ2-3	TRBV4-3	TGCGCCAGCAGCCCCGGAAAGGAGGGCACAGATACGCAGTATTTT	CASSPGKEGTDTQYF
-	-	TRBJ2-1	TRBV6-1	TGTGCCAGCAGTGACGTCAATGAGCAGTTCTTC	CASSDVNEQFF
TRBD1	few	TRBJ1-1	TRBV6-6	TGTGCCAGCAGTCATACCGGGACAGCGAACACTGAAGCTTTCTTT	CASSHTGTANTEAFF
TRBD1	few	TRBJ1-1	TRBV5-4	TGTGCCAGCAGACCCAGGGGGGAAGGCACTGAAGCTTTCTTT	CASRPRGEGTEAFF
-	few	TRBJ2-1	TRBV7-8	TGTGCCAGCAGCTTAGCCGCGTACAATGAGCAGTTCTTC	CASSLAAYNEQFF
TRBD2	-	TRBJ2-7	TRBV28	TGTGCCAGCATGACTAGCGGGAGGTCCTACGAGCAGTACTTC	CASMTSGRSYEQYF
TRBD1	-	TRBJ2-7	TRBV7-2	TGTGCCAGCAGCCCGGGACAGGGGGCTTACGAGCAGTACTTC	CASSPGQGAYEQYF
TRBD1	-	TRBJ2-6	TRBV14	TGTGCCAGCAGCCAGGACAGGGGCCGCTCTGGGGCCAACGTCCTGACTTTC	CASSQDRGRSGANVLTF
-	few	TRBJ2-7	TRBV7-9	TGTGCCAGCAGCTTTGCAGGGTTTGACGAGCAGTACTTC	CASSFAGFDEQYF
TRBD1	-	TRBJ2-7	TRBV5-1	TGCGCCAGCAGGCCCGGGACAGACACCTACGAGCAGTACTTC	CASRPGTDTYEQYF